This paragraph reports one TCR beta chain. Its antigen is unidentified. The data were obtained in a study of vaccination effects on CD4 cells after COVID-19. Deletions cut 4 bases from V and 2 bases from J, with 7 bases between. The CDR3 length is 13 residues. Germline V gives CDR1 SGDLS, CDR2 YYNGEE. The repertoire was sequenced with immunoSEQ multiplex PCR; TCRdb's copy has only in-frame clones and lacks some. This table holds around 30,000 clones, approximately 62% found once. ViraFEST expansion of antigen-specific CD4+ T cells with viral peptide pools preceded sequencing. The culture ran for about eleven days before CD4+ T cells were isolated. The individual was infected with SARS-CoV-2 between March and December 2020, as confirmed by PCR. PBMC were cultured at about 2 million per well with 9.5 to 10 IU/ml IL-2 and about 9.4 ug/ml peptides. At days 3 and 7, half of the medium was exchanged for IL-2 medium.

Overall study results and limits: Sampling in the study covered few convalescent patients and included no early post-infection timepoints.

V and J are TRBV9 and TRBJ1-5; no reliable D call. The material was CD4+ T cells from PBMCs cultured with SARS-CoV-2 spike peptides, obtained before COVID-19 vaccination. The receptor's source is a human donor who had a prior SARS-CoV-2 infection. CDR3 region: CASSPGGNQPQHF. For the CDR3, the DNA is TGTGCCAGCAGCCCGGGAGGCAATCAGCCCCAGCATTTT.